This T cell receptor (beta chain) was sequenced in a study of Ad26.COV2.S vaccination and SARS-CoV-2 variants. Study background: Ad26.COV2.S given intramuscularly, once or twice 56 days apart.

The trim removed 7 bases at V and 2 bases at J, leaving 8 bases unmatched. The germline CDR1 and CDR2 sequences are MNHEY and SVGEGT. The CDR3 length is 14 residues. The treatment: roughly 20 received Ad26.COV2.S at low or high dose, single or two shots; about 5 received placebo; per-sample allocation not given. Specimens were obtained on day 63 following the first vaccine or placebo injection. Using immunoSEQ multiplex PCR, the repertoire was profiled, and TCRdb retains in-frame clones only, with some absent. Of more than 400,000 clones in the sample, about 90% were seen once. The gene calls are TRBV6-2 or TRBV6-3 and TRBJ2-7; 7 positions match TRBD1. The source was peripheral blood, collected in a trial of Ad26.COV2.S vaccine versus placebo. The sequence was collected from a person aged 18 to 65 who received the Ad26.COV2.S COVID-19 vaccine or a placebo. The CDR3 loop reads CASTPRGRAYEQYF. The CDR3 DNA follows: TGTGCCAGCACCCCAAGGGGGCGGGCCTACGAGCAGTACTTC.